These 23 T cell receptor beta chains were sequenced from one sample in a study of T cells after yellow fever vaccination. TCRdb fed the 5' RACE reads into MiXCR, producing one record per CDR3 protein. The table shows some 250,000 distinct CDR3 sequences, with about 3.5% occurring only once. Sequencing was performed on PBMCs, taken 15 days after the yellow fever booster vaccination. These receptor sequences come from a man younger than 35 who received the YFV17D yellow fever vaccine.

This clonotype came up many times. The rearrangement joins TRBV12-3 or TRBV12-4 to TRBJ2-3; no reliable D call. The CDR3 runs 14 residues. Trimming left V 3 bases short and J 0 bases short, with 7 bases between. The CDR3 DNA reads as TGTGCCAGCAGTTTTGGGTCTAGCACAGATACGCAGTATTTT. Translated, it gives CASSFGSSTDTQYF.

This clonotype was detected many times. V and J are TRBV5-1 and TRBJ1-1; a weak D match, TRBD1 (5 bases). Per the germline V gene, CDR1 is SGHRS and CDR2 is YFSETQ. The CDR3 sequence is 17 residues long. Trimming took off 1 base at V and 3 bases at J, with 19 bases between the two ends. CDR3 sequence: CASSLRGGGYSDTEAFF. Here the CDR3 DNA reads TGCGCCAGCAGCTTGAGGGGAGGTGGGTACAGCGACACTGAAGCTTTCTTT.

The table lists this clonotype with many counts. This CDR3 is CASSLETDQPQHF. CDR3 DNA sequence: TGTGCCAGCAGCTTAGAAACAGATCAGCCCCAGCATTTT. The chain has TRBV7-2 and TRBJ1-5, with D unresolved. The length of the CDR3 is 13 residues. Germline-derived CDR1 and CDR2 are SGHTA and FQGNSA. V was cut by 1 base and J by 5 bases, with 6 bases left in between.

In regard to this clonotype: A much larger clone lies one base from this, so it may be a read error. The rearrangement links TRBV4-1 to TRBJ1-1; D is uncertain. Per germline, CDR1 MGHRA and CDR2 YSYEKL. There are 15 residues in the CDR3. The V and J ends lost 0 bases and 6 bases respectively, with 14 bases between them. In DNA, the CDR3 is TGCGCCAGCAGCCAAGATAAGGTGTTTTCACCTGAAGCTTTCTTT. Amino acid sequence: CASSQDKVFSPEAFF.

This clonotype occurred many times. The J gene is TRBJ2-3, the V gene TRBV5-1; a possible D gene is TRBD1 (6 bases). The length of the CDR3 is 15 residues. Trimming pared 3 bases from V and 0 bases from J, leaving 11 bases between. Germline CDR1 is SGHRS and CDR2 is YFSETQ. The CDR3 sequence is CASSYRVSSTDTQYF. CDR3 nucleotide sequence: TGCGCCAGCAGCTACAGGGTCTCTAGCACAGATACGCAGTATTTT.

Many counts were recorded for this clonotype. This CDR3 reads CATSGGRDGYEQYV. The CDR3 nucleotides read TGTGCCACCAGCGGGGGCAGGGACGGCTACGAGCAGTACGTC. The chain joins TRBV15 to TRBJ2-7; TRBD1 is a possible D gene (6 bases). V lost 5 bases and J lost 3, with 14 bases in between. The CDR3 totals 14 residues. Looked up from germline, CDR1 is LNHNV and CDR2 is YYDKDF (reference sequence).

This clonotype was counted many times. The chain couples TRBV29-1 to TRBJ2-1, with D perhaps TRBD1 or TRBD2 (7 bases each). CDR1 is SQVTM, CDR2 ANQGSEA, per germline. The CDR3 sequence is 16 residues long. V lost 5 bases and J lost 0, with 17 bases in between. The chain's CDR3 is CSVQGGGAPSYNEQFF. The CDR3 DNA sequence: TGCAGCGTTCAGGGGGGGGGGGCACCCTCCTACAATGAGCAGTTCTTC.

This clonotype was seen repeatedly, ten times or more. The chain is built from TRBV27 and TRBJ1-5; D ambiguous. CDR1 and CDR2 from the germline V gene are MNHEY and SMNVEV (reference sequence). CDR3 length: 14 residues. The V end lost 8 bases, the J end lost 0 bases, and 11 bases lay between the germline ends. CDR3 in amino acids: CASAGRDSNQPQHF. CDR3 DNA sequence: TGTGCCAGCGCCGGGAGGGATAGCAATCAGCCCCAGCATTTT.

This clonotype has ten or more counts. The chain recombines TRBV12-3 or TRBV12-4 with TRBJ1-1; D unresolved. V dropped 5 bases and J dropped 6 bases, with 13 bases sitting between them. CDR3 length equals 13 residues. CDR3: CASSPTARSEAFF. As DNA, the CDR3 is TGTGCCAGCAGTCCTACAGCACGCTCTGAAGCTTTCTTT.

This clonotype appeared many times. V and J are TRBV19 and TRBJ2-7, with 9 bases fitting TRBD1. There are 14 residues in the CDR3. CDR1 is LNHDA, CDR2 SQIVND, per germline (reference sequence). J lost 5 bases, V lost 6 bases, and 8 bases had no gene match. This CDR3 reads CASSPTGGSHEQYF. For the CDR3, the DNA is TGTGCCAGTAGCCCGACAGGGGGGTCCCACGAGCAGTACTTC.

Only a few counts were recorded for this clonotype. The chain recombines TRBV2 with TRBJ2-1; D gene unclear. The germline V gene has CDR1 SNHLY and CDR2 FYNNEI. V lost 8 bases to trimming and J lost 3 bases, with 14 bases between them. This CDR3 contains 14 residues. CDR3 loop: CASVVLAGYNEQFF. Written as DNA, the CDR3 is TGTGCCAGCGTGGTTTTGGCAGGCTACAATGAGCAGTTCTTC.

There are a few counts of this clonotype. The chain recombines TRBV9 with TRBJ2-2, with D possibly matching TRBD1 (5 bases). Germline lookup yields CDR1 SGDLS and CDR2 YYNGEE. The CDR3 loop spans 13 amino acids. The V gene lost 5 bases and the J gene lost 6 bases, with 11 bases spanning the gap. The CDR3 bases are TGTGCCAGCAGGCCACAGGTTTCCGGGGAGCTGTTTTTT. Its protein is CASRPQVSGELFF.

There are many counts of this clonotype. The rearrangement uses TRBV6-5 and TRBJ1-1, with D perhaps TRBD1 (6 bases). The germline V gene has CDR1 MNHEY and CDR2 SVGAGI. Trimming removed 5 bases at V and 6 bases at J, with 16 bases between. The CDR3 has 14 amino acids. The CDR3 loop is CASSREETGPEAFF. As DNA, the CDR3 is TGTGCCAGCAGTCGGGAAGAGACAGGACCTGAAGCTTTCTTT.

This clonotype was recorded at least ten times. This chain uses TRBV24-1 with TRBJ2-2; unclear D gene. The CDR3 consists of 14 residues. V dropped 5 bases and J dropped 3 bases, with 9 bases sitting between them. The germline V gene encodes CDR1 KGHDR and CDR2 SFDVKD. The CDR3 sequence: CATSGNHDTGELFF. The CDR3 nucleotides are TGTGCCACCAGTGGAAACCATGACACCGGGGAGCTGTTTTTT.

This clonotype was recorded at least ten times. The gene calls are TRBV7-2 and TRBJ1-1, with D possibly matching TRBD1 (5 bases). Germline assignment: CDR1 SGHTA and CDR2 FQGNSA. Deletions cut 5 bases from V and 2 bases from J, with 9 bases between. The CDR3 is 13 amino acids. CDR3 DNA sequence: TGTGCCAGCAGCGGGACTCTTAACACTGAAGCTTTCTTT. Its translation is CASSGTLNTEAFF.

This clonotype has a count of ten or more. This chain uses TRBV20-1 with TRBJ2-3; TRBD2 agrees at 8 bases. The CDR3 is made up of 16 amino acids. Germline CDR1 and CDR2: DFQATT and SNEGSKA (reference sequence). The trim removed 3 bases at V and 2 bases at J, leaving 10 bases unmatched. The CDR3 nucleotides are TGCAGTGCTAGGGAGGGGAGACTAGCGCTCACAGATACGCAGTATTTT. The encoded protein is CSAREGRLALTDTQYF.

The chain joins TRBV12-3 or TRBV12-4 to TRBJ2-1; TRBD2 agrees at 9 bases. The CDR3 spans 15 residues. V gave up 3 bases and J gave up 13 bases; unmatched junction bases: 13. The CDR3 bases are TGTGCCAGCAGTTTTTTCAGCGGGGGGTCATCTATTCAGTTCTTC. This encodes CASSFFSGGSSIQFF.

This clonotype was recorded many times. The J gene is TRBJ2-1, the V gene TRBV20-1; TRBD2 might be the D (5 bases). CDR3 size: 16 residues. The germline gives CDR1 DFQATT, CDR2 SNEGSKA (reference sequence). The germline V and J ends were trimmed by 3 bases and 0 bases, with 15 bases remaining between them. CDR3: CSASVYGMSSYNEQFF. The CDR3 nucleotides are TGCAGTGCTAGTGTTTACGGGATGAGCTCCTACAATGAGCAGTTCTTC.

In this sample, this clonotype turned up many times. The chain has TRBV7-6 and TRBJ2-3; D may be TRBD2 (6 bases). The V and J ends lost 1 base and 5 bases respectively, with 7 bases between them. The germline V gene encodes CDR1 SGHVS and CDR2 FNYEAQ. The CDR3 loop spans 13 amino acids. The CDR3 DNA is TGTGCCAGCAGCTTAGGACTAGAAGATACGCAGTATTTT. Protein product: CASSLGLEDTQYF.

Comment on this clonotype: Possible read error: a much larger clone is one base away. The chain couples TRBV20-1 to TRBJ1-4; maybe TRBD1 (6 bases). The CDR3 totals 18 residues. Trimming stripped 0 bases from V and 7 bases from J, with 24 bases between. Germline CDR1 reads DFQATT; CDR2 reads SNEGSKA (reference sequence). The CDR3 here is CSARDIGNVQGGGEKLFF. The CDR3 coding sequence is TGCAGTGCTAGAGATATCGGGAACGTACAGGGTGGGGGTGAAAAACTGTTTTTT.

Many counts were recorded for this clonotype. The chain employs TRBV6-2 or TRBV6-3 and TRBJ2-7; 9 bases match TRBD2. The CDR3 consists of 15 residues. The germline V gene encodes CDR1 MNHEY and CDR2 SVGEGT. With V trimmed by 6 bases and J by 3 bases, 9 bases remained unmatched. CDR3 nucleotides: TGTGCCAGCAGCCCGGGTGGTAGCGGGAGCTACGAGCAGTACGTC. It yields the protein CASSPGGSGSYEQYV.

This clonotype was seen ten or more times. The chain joins TRBV5-6 to TRBJ1-5; TRBD1 matches at 9 bases. Germline loops: CDR1 SGHDT, CDR2 YYEEEE. Trimming took 2 bases from V and 6 from J; bases not matched to a gene: 9. The CDR3 is 16 amino acids. The CDR3 sequence is CASSFGTGFAGQPQHF. The CDR3 DNA follows: TGTGCCAGCAGCTTCGGGACAGGGTTTGCGGGTCAGCCCCAGCATTTT. The full variable domain, completed using reference TRBV5-6 and TRBJ1-5, is DAGVTQSPTHLIKTRGQQVTLRCSPKSGHDTVSWYQQALGQGPQFIFQYYEEEERQRGNFPDRFSGHQFPNYSSELNVNALLLGDSALYLCASSFGTGFAGQPQHFGDGTRLSIL.

This clonotype was recorded at least ten times. The genes are TRBV7-9 and TRBJ1-6; a possible D gene is TRBD1 (5 bases). The CDR3 is 16 residues long. The V and J ends lost 5 bases and 7 bases respectively, with 18 bases between them. Germline V CDR1 and CDR2: SEHNR, FQNEAQ (reference sequence). The CDR3 is CASSNVGQGSNSPLHF. In nucleotides, the CDR3 is TGTGCCAGCAGCAACGTTGGCCAGGGAAGCAATTCACCCCTCCACTTT.